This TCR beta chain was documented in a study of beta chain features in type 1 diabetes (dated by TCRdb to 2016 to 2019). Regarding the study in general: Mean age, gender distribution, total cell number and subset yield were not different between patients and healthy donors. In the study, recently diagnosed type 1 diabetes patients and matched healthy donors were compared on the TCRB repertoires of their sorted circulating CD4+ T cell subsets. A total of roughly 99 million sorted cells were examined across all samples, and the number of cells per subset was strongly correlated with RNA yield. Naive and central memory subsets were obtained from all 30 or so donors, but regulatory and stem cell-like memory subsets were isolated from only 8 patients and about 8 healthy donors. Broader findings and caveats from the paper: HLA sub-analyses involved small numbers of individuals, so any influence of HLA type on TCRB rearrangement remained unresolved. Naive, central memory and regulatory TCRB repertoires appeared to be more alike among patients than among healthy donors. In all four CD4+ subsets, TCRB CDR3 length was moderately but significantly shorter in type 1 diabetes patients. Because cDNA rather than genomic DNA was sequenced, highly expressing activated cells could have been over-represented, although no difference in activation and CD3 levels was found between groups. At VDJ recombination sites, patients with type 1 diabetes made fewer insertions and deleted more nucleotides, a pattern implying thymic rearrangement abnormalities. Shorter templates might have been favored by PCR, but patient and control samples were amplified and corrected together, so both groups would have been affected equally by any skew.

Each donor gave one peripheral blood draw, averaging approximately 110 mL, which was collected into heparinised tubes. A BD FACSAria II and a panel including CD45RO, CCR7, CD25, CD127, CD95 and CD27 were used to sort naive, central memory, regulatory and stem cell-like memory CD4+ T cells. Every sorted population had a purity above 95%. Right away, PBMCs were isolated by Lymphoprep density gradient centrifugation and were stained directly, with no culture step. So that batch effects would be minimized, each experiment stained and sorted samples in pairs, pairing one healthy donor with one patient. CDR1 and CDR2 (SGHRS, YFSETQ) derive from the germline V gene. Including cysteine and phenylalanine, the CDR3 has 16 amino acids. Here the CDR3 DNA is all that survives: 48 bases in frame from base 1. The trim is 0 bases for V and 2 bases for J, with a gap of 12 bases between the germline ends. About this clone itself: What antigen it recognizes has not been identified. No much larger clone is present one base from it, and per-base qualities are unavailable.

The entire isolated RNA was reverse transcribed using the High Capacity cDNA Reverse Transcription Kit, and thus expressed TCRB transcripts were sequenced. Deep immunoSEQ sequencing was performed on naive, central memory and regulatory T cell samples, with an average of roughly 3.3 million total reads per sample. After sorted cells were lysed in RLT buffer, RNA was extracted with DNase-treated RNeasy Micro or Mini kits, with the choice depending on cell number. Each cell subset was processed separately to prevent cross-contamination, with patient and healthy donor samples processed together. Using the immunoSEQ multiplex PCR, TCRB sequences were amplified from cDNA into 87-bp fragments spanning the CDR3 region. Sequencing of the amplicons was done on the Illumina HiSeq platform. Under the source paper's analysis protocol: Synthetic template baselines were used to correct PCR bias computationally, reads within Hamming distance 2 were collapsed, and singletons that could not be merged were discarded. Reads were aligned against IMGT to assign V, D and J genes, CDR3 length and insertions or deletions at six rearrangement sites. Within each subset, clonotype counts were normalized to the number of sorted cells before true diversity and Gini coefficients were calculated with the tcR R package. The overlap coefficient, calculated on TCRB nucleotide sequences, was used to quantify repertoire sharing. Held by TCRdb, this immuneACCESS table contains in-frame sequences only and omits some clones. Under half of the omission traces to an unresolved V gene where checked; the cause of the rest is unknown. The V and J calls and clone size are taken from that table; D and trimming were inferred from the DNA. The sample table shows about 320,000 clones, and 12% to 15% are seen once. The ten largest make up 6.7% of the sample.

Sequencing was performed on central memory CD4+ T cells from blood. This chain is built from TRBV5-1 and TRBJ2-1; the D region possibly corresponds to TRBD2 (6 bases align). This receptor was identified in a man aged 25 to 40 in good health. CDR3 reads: CASSLEGRTTYNEQFF. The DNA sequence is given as TGCGCCAGCAGCTTGGAGGGGAGGACCACCTACAATGAGCAGTTCTTC.